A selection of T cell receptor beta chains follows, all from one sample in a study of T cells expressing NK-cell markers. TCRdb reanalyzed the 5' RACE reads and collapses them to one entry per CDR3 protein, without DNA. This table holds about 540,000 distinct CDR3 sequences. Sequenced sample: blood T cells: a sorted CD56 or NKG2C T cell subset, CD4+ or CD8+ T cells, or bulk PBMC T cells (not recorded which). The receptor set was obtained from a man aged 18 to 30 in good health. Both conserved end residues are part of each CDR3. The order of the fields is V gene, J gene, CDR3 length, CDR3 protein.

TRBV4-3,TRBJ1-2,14,CASSQDRRGQRYTF
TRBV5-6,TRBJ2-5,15,CASSLGIPLQETQYF
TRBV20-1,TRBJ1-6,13,CSASPRGRSPLHF
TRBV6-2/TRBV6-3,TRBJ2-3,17,CASSPGGSRWVPDTQYF
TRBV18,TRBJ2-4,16,CASSPSAILAKNIQYF
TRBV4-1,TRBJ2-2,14,CASSQAQRTGELFF
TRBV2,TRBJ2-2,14,CASTVAGLAGELFF
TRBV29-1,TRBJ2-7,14,CSVARTGPPYEQYF
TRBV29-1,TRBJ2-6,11,CSVEGAEGLTF
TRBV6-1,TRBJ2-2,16,CASSESRRAAVGELFF
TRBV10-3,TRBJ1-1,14,CAIRATATNTEAFF
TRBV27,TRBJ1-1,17,CASRSGGLWEWNTEAFF
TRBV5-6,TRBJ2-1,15,CASSPKDGRVNEQFF
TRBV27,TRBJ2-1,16,CASTEGLPGAPNEQFF
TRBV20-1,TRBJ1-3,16,CSARVAGGDSGNTIYF
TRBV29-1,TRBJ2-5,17,CSVEEAVGVRFLETQYF
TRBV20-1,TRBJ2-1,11,CSARFSGSRFF
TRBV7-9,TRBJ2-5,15,CASSSGGGNDETQYF
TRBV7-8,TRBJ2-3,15,CASSLLAGGVNTQYF
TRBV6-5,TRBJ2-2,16,CASSYLTSGPTGELFF